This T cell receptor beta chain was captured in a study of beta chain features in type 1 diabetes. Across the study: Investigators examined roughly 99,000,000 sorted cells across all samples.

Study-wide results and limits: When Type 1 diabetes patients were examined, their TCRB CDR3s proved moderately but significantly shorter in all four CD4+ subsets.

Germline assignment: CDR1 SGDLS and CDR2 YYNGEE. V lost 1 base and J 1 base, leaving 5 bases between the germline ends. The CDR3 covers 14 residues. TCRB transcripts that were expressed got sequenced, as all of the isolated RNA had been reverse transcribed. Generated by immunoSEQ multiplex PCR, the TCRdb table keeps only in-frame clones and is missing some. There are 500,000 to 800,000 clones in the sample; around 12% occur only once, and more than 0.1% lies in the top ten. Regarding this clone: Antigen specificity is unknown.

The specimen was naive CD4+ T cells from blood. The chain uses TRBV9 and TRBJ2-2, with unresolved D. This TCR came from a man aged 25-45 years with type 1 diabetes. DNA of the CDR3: TGTGCCAGCAGCGTACTAGGGAACACCGGGGAGCTGTTTTTT. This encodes CASSVLGNTGELFF.